This T cell receptor beta chain was captured by sequencing in a study of OX40 agonist ivuxolimab in advanced cancers. The overall study: A diagnosis of hepatocellular carcinoma, melanoma, renal cell or head and neck cancer was present in dose-escalation patients.

Comment on this clone: The target antigen is unknown.

Germline-derived CDR1 and CDR2 are MNHEY and SMNVEV (reference sequence). The ends lost 9 bases at V and 2 bases at J; junction bases unmatched: 13. CDR3 length: 16 amino acids. Study outcomes and limitations: Averaging showed that CD8+ T cells had more expanded clones than CD4+ did. Patients with a partial response at 0.1-3.0 mg/kg had among the lowest clonal expansion. CD4+ and CD8+ blood T cells expanded clonally by week 6 at 0.1 to 3.0 mg/kg.

Some clones are missing from TCRdb's copy, which holds only in-frame ones; the method was immunoSEQ multiplex PCR. Here the sample spans tens of thousands of clones, around 86% being singletons. V is TRBV27 and J is TRBJ1-5, with 7 positions matching TRBD1. The input for sequencing was CD4+ or CD8+ T cells sorted from blood, taken in a trial of the OX40 agonist ivuxolimab. The TCR sequence derives from an adult with an advanced solid tumor such as melanoma, head and neck, liver or kidney cancer. CDR3 amino acids: CASKGGSIAGNQPQHF. The CDR3 nucleotides read TGTGCCAGTAAAGGGGGCTCCATCGCGGGCAATCAGCCCCAGCATTTT.